This T cell receptor beta chain was documented in a study of blood T cell repertoires in COVID-19. Turning to the study itself: COVID-19 samples from acute and convalescent phases originated in the United States, Italy and Spain. T cells, B-cell-depleted T cells, or PBMCs supplied cDNA or gDNA.

Measured with immunoSEQ multiplex PCR; TCRdb has only the in-frame clones, and not every one. The sample has fewer than 200,000 clones, 80% to 95% seen once. The V segment lost 4 bases and the J segment 6 bases; nucleotides outside the gene matches: 6. Germline V gene sequence: CDR1 SGDLS, CDR2 YYNGEE. The CDR3 runs to 15 residues. The clonotype was recovered from a man aged 50 to 60 with acute or convalescent COVID-19. The chain links TRBV9 to TRBJ1-6, with 8 bases matching TRBD1. Sample: peripheral blood. The CDR3 is CASSREGTGNSPLHF. The CDR3 nucleotides read TGTGCCAGCAGCAGGGAGGGGACAGGTAATTCACCCCTCCACTTT.